The 25 T cell receptor beta chains given below trace back to one sample, sequenced in a study of CD8 T cells in Susac syndrome. Random hexamers were used to reverse transcribe an amount of about 0.5 to 1 ug RNA. MiXCR, run by TCRdb on the immunoSEQ multiplex PCR reads, gives a single entry per CDR3 protein. The sample yields more than 200,000 distinct CDR3 sequences, about 94% seen once. Sequenced input: CD8+ T cells from PBMCs. The receptors stem from a human donor with multiple sclerosis.

CDR3 bases: TGTGCCAGCAGAACGGGGCGGGGGGGAAACTACGAGCAGTACTTC. It encodes CASRTGRGGNYEQYF. The chain links TRBV4-2 to TRBJ2-7; 9 bases align to TRBD2. Germline CDR1 and CDR2: LGHNA and YNFKEQ. The length of the CDR3 is 15 residues. After removal of 6 bases from V and 3 bases from J, the junction contained 9 bases not matched to a gene.

The gene calls are TRBV19 and TRBJ2-5; D possibly matches TRBD1 or TRBD2 (6 bases each). Looked up from germline, CDR1 is LNHDA and CDR2 is SQIVND (reference sequence). The V gene lost 6 bases and the J gene lost 5 bases, with 19 bases spanning the gap. The CDR3 loop spans 15 amino acids. The CDR3, as DNA: TGTGCCAGTAGCACGCTCGGGGGCGTTCGGGAGACCCAGTACTTC. Translation: CASSTLGGVRETQYF.

This rearrangement joins TRBV4-3 to TRBJ2-7; D possibly corresponds to TRBD2 (6 bases). The CDR3 length is 18 residues. V was pared by 1 base and J by 0 bases, with 19 bases between. The germline CDR1 and CDR2 sequences are LGHNA and YSLEER. The chain's CDR3 is CASSQGQVPGLYSYEQYF. CDR3 sequence (DNA): TGCGCCAGCAGCCAAGGCCAAGTACCGGGACTGTACTCCTACGAGCAGTACTTC.

The rearrangement uses TRBV6-2 or TRBV6-3 and TRBJ1-5; TRBD1 agrees at 8 bases. From germline, CDR1 is MNHEY and CDR2 SVGEGT. Trimming at V came to 2 bases and at J to 0 bases, leaving 9 bases not matched to a gene. The CDR3 consists of 18 residues. The CDR3 loop reads CASSYPGQGQYSNQPQHF. CDR3 nucleotides: TGTGCCAGCAGTTACCCAGGACAGGGCCAGTATAGCAATCAGCCCCAGCATTTT.

The DNA of the CDR3 is TGCAGTGCTAGAGAGGTTCAGGGCTCCTACGAGCAGTACTTC. Protein product: CSAREVQGSYEQYF. This chain uses TRBV20-1 with TRBJ2-7, with D perhaps matching TRBD1 (5 bases). Germline V gene sequence: CDR1 DFQATT, CDR2 SNEGSKA (reference sequence). This CDR3 has 14 amino acids. Trimming took off 0 bases at V and 0 bases at J, with 9 bases between the two ends.

The genes are TRBV6-5 and TRBJ2-5; D gene ambiguous. Germline values: CDR1 MNHEY, CDR2 SVGAGI. This CDR3 spans 12 amino acids. Trimming cost V 8 bases and J 0 bases, with 7 bases left between them. CDR3 amino acids: CASGLYQETQYF. The DNA for the CDR3 is TGTGCCAGCGGTCTGTACCAAGAGACCCAGTACTTC.

The rearrangement joins TRBV20-1 to TRBJ2-7; maybe TRBD2 (5 bases). This CDR3 comprises 12 residues. Germline-derived CDR1 and CDR2 are DFQATT and SNEGSKA (reference sequence). V dropped 0 bases and J dropped 5 bases, with 8 bases sitting between them. The CDR3 loop is CSARDIGDEQYF. CDR3 DNA: TGCAGTGCTAGAGATATCGGGGACGAGCAGTACTTC.

The V gene is TRBV29-1, the J gene TRBJ1-5; possibly TRBD1 for D (6 bases). V gave up 7 bases and J gave up 3 bases, with 13 bases separating them. Germline CDR1 is SQVTM and CDR2 is ANQGSEA. The CDR3 is 13 amino acids. CDR3: CSATGGHNQPQHF. The DNA of the CDR3 is TGCAGCGCCACGGGGGGCCACAATCAGCCCCAGCATTTT.

The chain has TRBV12-3 or TRBV12-4 and TRBJ2-5; D remains ambiguous. The V gene lost 6 bases and the J gene lost 5 bases, with 13 bases spanning the gap. CDR3 length equals 13 residues. The CDR3 nucleotides read TGTGCCAGCAGCCCCTTAGGTTTGGAGACCCAGTACTTC. Translated, it gives CASSPLGLETQYF.

The J gene is TRBJ2-1, the V gene TRBV20-1; D may be TRBD2 (6 bases). CDR3 length: 21 amino acids. The V gene's germline CDR1 is DFQATT and CDR2 SNEGSKA (reference sequence). V was shortened by 5 bases and J by 0 bases, with 32 bases between the two germline ends. This CDR3 reads CSAGGALVAGRGISSYNEQFF. The CDR3 nucleotides are TGCAGTGCTGGGGGTGCTTTGGTTGCGGGGAGAGGGATAAGCTCCTACAATGAGCAGTTCTTC.

This clonotype showed up just once. The J gene is TRBJ2-7, the V gene TRBV12-3 or TRBV12-4, with 7 bases matching TRBD1. The CDR3 spans 14 residues. Germline trimming cut 8 bases from V and 0 bases from J; bases unmatched to any gene: 7. CDR3 residues: CASSAGTASYEQYF. In DNA form, the CDR3 reads TGTGCCAGCTCCGCCGGGACAGCCTCCTACGAGCAGTACTTC.

The chain carries TRBV9 and TRBJ2-3; 11 nucleotides align to TRBD2. The CDR3 runs 18 residues. Trimming took 0 bases from V and 2 from J; bases not matched to a gene: 8. Germline CDR1 and CDR2: SGDLS and YYNGEE. The CDR3 sequence: CASSVEETSGDFTDTQYF. CDR3 coding DNA: TGTGCCAGCAGCGTAGAGGAGACTAGCGGGGACTTCACAGATACGCAGTATTTT.

The chain has TRBV10-3 and TRBJ2-2; D is undetermined. The CDR3 totals 14 residues. V was clipped by 8 bases and J by 7 bases, with 17 bases between them. Germline lookup yields CDR1 ENHRY and CDR2 SYGVKD. The CDR3 nucleotides are TGTGCCATCGGGCCAGAATCGGTCGGCGGGGAGCTGTTTTTT. Its translation is CAIGPESVGGELFF.

This chain connects TRBV7-2 to TRBJ2-3, with 11 bases lining up with TRBD1. Germline CDR1 is SGHTA and CDR2 is FQGNSA. The CDR3 is 17 amino acids. V shed 5 bases, J shed 6 bases, and the junction held 13 bases outside the gene matches. For the CDR3, the DNA is TGTGCCAGCAGCCCATTCCCCGGGACAGGGGGTAGCGATACGCAGTATTTT. Its protein is CASSPFPGTGGSDTQYF.

The gene calls are TRBV4-1 and TRBJ1-1; D gene ambiguous. The CDR3 is 14 amino acids. Trimming took 1 base from V and 1 from J, leaving 7 bases between them. Looked up from germline, CDR1 is MGHRA and CDR2 is YSYEKL. CDR3 in amino acids: CASSQAEENTEAFF. The CDR3, as DNA: TGCGCCAGCAGCCAAGCCGAAGAGAACACTGAAGCTTTCTTT.

The chain joins TRBV19 to TRBJ1-2; 9 positions agree with TRBD1. CDR1 is LNHDA, CDR2 SQIVND, per germline (reference sequence). V lost 5 bases and J lost 3; bases outside the gene matches: 10. This CDR3 has 16 amino acids. The CDR3 sequence is CASSPWDREVDYGYTF. The CDR3 bases are TGTGCCAGTAGTCCGTGGGACAGGGAGGTTGACTATGGCTACACCTTC. The entire variable domain, with the rest obtained from reference TRBV19 and TRBJ1-2, is as follows: DGGITQSPKYLFRKEGQNVTLSCEQNLNHDAMYWYRQDPGQGLRLIYYSQIVNDFQKGDIAEGYSVSREKKESFPLTVTSAQKNPTAFYLCASSPWDREVDYGYTFGSGTRLTVV.

Only a few counts were recorded for this clonotype. The chain couples TRBV6-2 or TRBV6-3 to TRBJ2-5; tentatively, D is TRBD2 (6 bases). The CDR3 loop spans 11 amino acids. V shed 11 bases and J shed 4 bases, with 11 bases lying between them. Germline V gives CDR1 MNHEY, CDR2 SVGEGT. This CDR3 is CASRGGETQYF. CDR3 nucleotides: TGTGCCTCCCGGGGAGGAGAGACCCAGTACTTC.

This chain uses TRBV12-3 or TRBV12-4 with TRBJ1-5; D ambiguous. The CDR3 totals 13 residues. V was cut by 5 bases and J by 4 bases, with 9 bases left in between. This CDR3 is CASSTRTNQPQHF. The CDR3 DNA follows: TGTGCCAGCAGTACGCGGACTAATCAGCCCCAGCATTTT.

This rearrangement joins TRBV5-4 to TRBJ2-7, with 12 nucleotides matching TRBD2. The CDR3 totals 16 residues. The J segment lost 4 bases and the V segment lost 7 bases, leaving 12 bases of the junction unmatched. Germline-derived CDR1 and CDR2 are SGHNT and YYREEE (reference sequence). CDR3 DNA sequence: TGTGCCAGCTCCTCGGCGGCCGGACTAGCGGGGTACGAGCAGTACTTC. Its translation: CASSSAAGLAGYEQYF.

This chain joins TRBV4-3 and TRBJ2-3, with 8 bases lining up with TRBD2. Trimming at V came to 0 bases and at J to 3 bases, leaving 8 bases not matched to a gene. This CDR3 is 17 amino acids long. Per the germline V gene, CDR1 is LGHNA and CDR2 is YSLEER. The CDR3 DNA reads TGCGCCAGCAGCCAAGACGGGACGGCTAGCGGGACAGATACGCAGTATTTT. It encodes CASSQDGTASGTDTQYF.

This clonotype was seen a single time. The chain couples TRBV18 to TRBJ2-2; D perhaps matches TRBD1 (5 bases). CDR1 and CDR2 (germline): KGHSH, LQKENI. The CDR3 has 19 amino acids. Trimming took 3 bases from V and 1 from J, leaving 21 bases between them. The CDR3 here is CASSPMSPGGRGNTGELFF. In nucleotides, the CDR3 is TGTGCCAGCTCACCGATGTCCCCCGGCGGAAGGGGGAACACCGGGGAGCTGTTTTTT.

The V and J genes are TRBV12-3 or TRBV12-4 and TRBJ2-6; a weak D match, TRBD1 (7 bases). Trimming pared 3 bases from V and 2 bases from J, leaving 11 bases between. The CDR3 extends over 16 amino acids. The CDR3 loop is CASSLEGATGANVLTF. The CDR3 DNA reads as TGTGCCAGCAGTTTGGAGGGGGCAACTGGGGCCAACGTCCTGACTTTC.

This chain joins TRBV5-6 and TRBJ1-3; D call uncertain. Per germline, CDR1 SGHDT and CDR2 YYEEEE. The V gene lost 1 base and the J gene lost 3 bases, with 11 bases spanning the gap. This CDR3 has 15 amino acids. The CDR3 region is CASSLRTALGNTIYF. The DNA for the CDR3 is TGTGCCAGCAGCTTGAGGACGGCCCTTGGAAACACCATATATTTT. The complete variable domain, with remaining parts taken from reference TRBV5-6 and TRBJ1-3, reads DAGVTQSPTHLIKTRGQQVTLRCSPKSGHDTVSWYQQALGQGPQFIFQYYEEEERQRGNFPDRFSGHQFPNYSSELNVNALLLGDSALYLCASSLRTALGNTIYFGEGSWLTVV.

The chain is built from TRBV7-2 and TRBJ2-5; 9 bases align to TRBD1. This CDR3 comprises 19 residues. Germline CDR1 and CDR2: SGHTA and FQGNSA. J gave up 5 bases and V 0 bases, and 16 bases lay outside the gene matches. The CDR3 loop reads CASSLAGQGGDPEWETQYF. The CDR3 DNA reads as TGTGCCAGCAGCTTAGCGGGACAGGGAGGGGATCCCGAGTGGGAGACCCAGTACTTC. Full variable domain (missing parts from reference TRBV7-2 and TRBJ2-5): GAGVSQSPSNKVTEKGKDVELRCDPISGHTALYWYRQSLGQGLEFLIYFQGNSAPDKSGLPSDRFSAERTGGSVSTLTIQRTQQEDSAVYLCASSLAGQGGDPEWETQYFGPGTRLLVL.

The chain is built from TRBV7-9 and TRBJ2-1, with a tentative D call TRBD2 (6 bases). Deletions cut 3 bases from V and 4 bases from J, with 16 bases between. The CDR3 is 16 amino acids. Germline loops: CDR1 SEHNR, CDR2 FQNEAQ (reference sequence). CDR3 DNA: TGTGCCAGCAGCTTCCCCTCGGCTAGCGCGTACAATGAGCAGTTCTTC. Translation: CASSFPSASAYNEQFF.